The present T cell receptor (beta chain) was sequenced within a study of identical twins. Turning to this clonotype: Its target is not known.

This CDR3 is built from 17 residues. The germline V gene has CDR1 MGHDK and CDR2 SYGVNS. V was pared by 4 bases and J by 1 base, with 10 bases of the junction left unmatched. Study-level findings and limits: Weaker excess twin sharing was seen among beta out-of-frame sequences.

TCRdb itself ran the 5' RACE reads through MiXCR, one entry per CDR3 protein. The data show around 450,000 distinct CDR3 sequences, with approximately 15% seen just once and roughly 0.5% held by the top ten. These data are also associated with another study on yellow fever vaccine responses in identical twins.

The chain uses TRBV25-1 and TRBJ2-1; 7 nucleotides match TRBD2. This TCR came from a woman younger than 30 in good health. The specimen was CD4+ T cells sorted from blood. The CDR3 DNA reads as TGTGCCAGCAGTGGGAAAGCGGGGCAGCCTTCCTACAATGAGCAGTTCTTC. Its protein is CASSGKAGQPSYNEQFF. The complete variable domain, with remaining parts taken from reference TRBV25-1 and TRBJ2-1, reads EADIYQTPRYLVIGTGKKITLECSQTMGHDKMYWYQQDPGMELHLIHYSYGVNSTEKGDLSSESTVSRIRTEHFPLTLESARPSHTSQYLCASSGKAGQPSYNEQFFGPGTRLTVL.